This T cell receptor (beta chain) was sequenced in a study of cytomegalovirus exposure and HLA in healthy donors. Those who donated were healthy bone marrow donors. Overall study findings and caveats: Among TCR beta chains, those listed as cytomegalovirus-associated numbered around 180.

A word on this clone: Its antigen is still unknown.

CDR1 is MNHNS and CDR2 is SASEGT in the germline V gene. The V end lost 2 bases, the J end lost 1 base, and 10 bases lay between the germline ends. The CDR3 has 15 residues. Use of 60 Vbeta and 13 Jbeta primers characterized the PCR. Authors' processing steps: About 11 million of 75 million to 85 million unique TCR beta chains were shared, per a later count. Measured with immunoSEQ multiplex PCR; TCRdb has only the in-frame clones, and not every one. The DNA gave D and trimming, while V, J and clone size come from that table. The table includes around 300,000 clones, around 65% detected once. The specimen was PBMCs. The chain couples TRBV6-1 to TRBJ2-3; D is unclear. This clonotype was sampled from a female donor in good health and CMV-seronegative. The CDR3 region is CASSELRSGTDTQYF. DNA for the CDR3: TGTGCCAGCAGTGAACTAAGGAGCGGCACAGATACGCAGTATTTT.